This T cell receptor (beta chain) was sequenced in a study of blood T cells in healthy people across ages. About the research overall: Per two T cells, template switching captured roughly one barcoded beta molecule. Overall study results and limits: Strong correlation was found linking TCR beta diversity to naive T cell percentage.

This clonotype has a handful of counts. Its target is unknown. A minimum of 6 million PBMCs was isolated per sample. Primers used in a second PCR of about 7 to 12 cycles were a sample-barcoded 5' primer and a J-beta primer mix. CDR3-containing paired-end reads numbered at least 2.5 million in each sample. TCRdb ran MiXCR on the 5' RACE reads and lists one entry per CDR3 protein. The sample consists of about 620,000 distinct CDR3 sequences, 20% to 25% of them appearing once. Source material: blood. This TCR was recovered from a man between 65 and 85 years old in good health.

CDR3 in DNA: TGCGCCAGCAATTTAGCGGGACCAGAACAAGAGACCCAGTACTTC. This codes for CASNLAGPEQETQYF. The gene calls are TRBV10-2 and TRBJ2-5, with 8 nucleotides matching TRBD2. Trimming cost V 7 bases and J 2 bases; bases outside gene matches: 9. The CDR3 has 15 residues. Germline V CDR1 and CDR2: WSHSY, SAAADI.